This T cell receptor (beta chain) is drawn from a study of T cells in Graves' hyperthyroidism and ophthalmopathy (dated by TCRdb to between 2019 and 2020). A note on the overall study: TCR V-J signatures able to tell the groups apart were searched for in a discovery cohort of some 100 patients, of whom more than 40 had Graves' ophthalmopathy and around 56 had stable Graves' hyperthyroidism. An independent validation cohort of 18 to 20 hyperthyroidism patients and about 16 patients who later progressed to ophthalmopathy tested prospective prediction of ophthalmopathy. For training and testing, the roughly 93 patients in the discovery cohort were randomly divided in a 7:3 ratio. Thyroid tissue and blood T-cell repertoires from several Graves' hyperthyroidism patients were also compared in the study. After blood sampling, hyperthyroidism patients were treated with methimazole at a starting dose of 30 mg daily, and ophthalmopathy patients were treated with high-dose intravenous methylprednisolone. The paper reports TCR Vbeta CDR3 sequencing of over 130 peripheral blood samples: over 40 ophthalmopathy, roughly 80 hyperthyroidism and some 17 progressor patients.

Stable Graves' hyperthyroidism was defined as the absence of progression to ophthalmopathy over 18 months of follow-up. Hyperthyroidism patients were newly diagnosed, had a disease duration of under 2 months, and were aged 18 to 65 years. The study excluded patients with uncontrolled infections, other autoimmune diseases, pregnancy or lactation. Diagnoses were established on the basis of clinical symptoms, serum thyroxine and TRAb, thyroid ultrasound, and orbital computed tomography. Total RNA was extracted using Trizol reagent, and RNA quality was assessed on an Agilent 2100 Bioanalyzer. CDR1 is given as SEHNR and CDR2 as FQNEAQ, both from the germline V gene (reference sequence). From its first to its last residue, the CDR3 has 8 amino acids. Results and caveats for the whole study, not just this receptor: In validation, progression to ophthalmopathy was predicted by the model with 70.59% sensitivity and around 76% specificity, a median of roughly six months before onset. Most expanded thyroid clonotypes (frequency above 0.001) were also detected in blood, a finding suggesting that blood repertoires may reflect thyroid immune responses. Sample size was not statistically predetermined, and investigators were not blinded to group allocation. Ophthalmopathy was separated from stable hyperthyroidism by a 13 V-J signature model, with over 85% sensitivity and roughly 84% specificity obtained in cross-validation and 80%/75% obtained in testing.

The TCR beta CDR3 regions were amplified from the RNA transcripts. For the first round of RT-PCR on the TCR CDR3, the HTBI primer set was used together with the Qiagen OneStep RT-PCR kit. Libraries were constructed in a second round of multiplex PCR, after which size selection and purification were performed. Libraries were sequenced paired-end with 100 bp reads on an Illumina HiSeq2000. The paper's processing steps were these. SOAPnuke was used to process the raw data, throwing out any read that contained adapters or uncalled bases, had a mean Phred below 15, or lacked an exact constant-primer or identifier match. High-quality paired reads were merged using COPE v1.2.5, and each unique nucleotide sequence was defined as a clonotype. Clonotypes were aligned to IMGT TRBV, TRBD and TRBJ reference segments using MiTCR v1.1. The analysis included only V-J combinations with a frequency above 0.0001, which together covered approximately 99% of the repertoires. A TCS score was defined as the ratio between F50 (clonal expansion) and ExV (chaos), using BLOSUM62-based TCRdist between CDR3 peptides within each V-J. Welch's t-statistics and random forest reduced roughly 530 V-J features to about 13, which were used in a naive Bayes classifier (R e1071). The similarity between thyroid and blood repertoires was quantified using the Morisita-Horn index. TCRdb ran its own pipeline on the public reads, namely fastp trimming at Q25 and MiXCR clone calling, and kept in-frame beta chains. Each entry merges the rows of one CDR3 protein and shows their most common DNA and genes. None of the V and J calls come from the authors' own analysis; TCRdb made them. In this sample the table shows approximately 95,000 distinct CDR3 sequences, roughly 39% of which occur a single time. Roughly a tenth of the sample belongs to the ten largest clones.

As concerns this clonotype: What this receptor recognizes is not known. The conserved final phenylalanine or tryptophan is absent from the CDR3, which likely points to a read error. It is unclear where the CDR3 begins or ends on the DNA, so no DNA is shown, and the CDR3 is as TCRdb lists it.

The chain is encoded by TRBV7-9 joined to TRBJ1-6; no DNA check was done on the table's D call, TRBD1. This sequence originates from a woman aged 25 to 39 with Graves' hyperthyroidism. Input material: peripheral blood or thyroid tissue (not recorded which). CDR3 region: CASSQDSV.